The source of this TCR beta chain is a study of blood T cells in healthy people across ages. Study-wide points: CMV infection status of these donors was not known.

With regard to this clonotype: Its antigen is still unknown.

Then a second PCR, running roughly 7 to 11 cycles, was carried out with a sample-barcoded 5' primer and a J-beta primer mix. In TCRdb, the 5' RACE reads were re-called with MiXCR into one record per CDR3 protein. The profile shows roughly 1.9 million distinct CDR3 sequences, 30% to 40% of them singletons. Germline CDR1 is MDHEN and CDR2 is SYDVKM. The CDR3 is 15 amino acids. Trimming cost V 3 bases and J 3 bases, with 14 bases left between them. Sample: blood. This TCR came from a human donor in good health. The chain joins TRBV28 to TRBJ2-5, with D uncertain. CDR3 region: CASSFLAEFKETQYF. The CDR3 nucleotides read TGTGCCAGCAGTTTTTTGGCGGAGTTTAAAGAGACCCAGTACTTC.